This T cell receptor (beta chain) was sequenced during a study of blood T cell repertoires in COVID-19. Study information: Italy, Spain and the United States were the sources of the convalescent and acute COVID-19 samples. PBMCs, B-cell-depleted T cells, or T cells provided the cDNA or gDNA that made up the material.

The germline V gene encodes CDR1 KGHSH and CDR2 LQKENI. The trim removed 3 bases at V and 6 bases at J, leaving 8 bases unmatched. This CDR3 is built from 16 residues. Clones were read by immunoSEQ multiplex PCR, and TCRdb kept only the in-frame ones, dropping some. The sample holds about 360,000 clones, approximately 86% seen once. This clone has only one observation. The source is a human donor in a cohort sampled during active COVID-19. Sequenced: peripheral blood. J is TRBJ2-1 and V is TRBV18; 10 nucleotides match TRBD2. The CDR3 loop reads CASSPVSGREGNEQFF. DNA for the CDR3: TGTGCCAGCTCACCCGTCAGCGGGAGGGAGGGCAATGAGCAGTTCTTC. Full variable domain (outside the CDR3, taken from reference TRBV18 and TRBJ2-1): NAGVMQNPRHLVRRRGQEARLRCSPMKGHSHVYWYRQLPEEGLKFMVYLQKENIIDESGMPKERFSAEFPKEGPSILRIQQVVRGDSAAYFCASSPVSGREGNEQFFGPGTRLTVL.